A selection of T cell receptor beta chains follows, all from one sample in a study of cytomegalovirus exposure and HLA in healthy donors. Sequencing used immunoSEQ multiplex PCR; TCRdb keeps in-frame clones, though not all of them. Of 150,000 to 200,000 clones in the sample, roughly 72% were seen once. The sequencing sample was made of PBMCs. Receptors originate from a woman aged 25-40 years in good health and CMV-seropositive. CDR3s include the opening cysteine and the closing phenylalanine or tryptophan. A D gene is named only where the DNA matches it firmly. Rows give clone size only sometimes, using once, few, many, or a class for an expanded clone.

clone_size: .; d_call: .; v_call: TRBV6-6; j_call: TRBJ2-5; cdr3_nt: TGTGCCAGCAGCATGGGGAGGGAGACCCAGTACTTC; cdr3_aa: CASSMGRETQYF
clone_size: .; d_call: .; v_call: TRBV19; j_call: TRBJ1-5; cdr3_nt: TGTGCCAGTAGTACCAGCAGGGGTTCGGCCCAGCATTTT; cdr3_aa: CASSTSRGSAQHF
clone_size: .; d_call: TRBD2; v_call: TRBV7-7; j_call: TRBJ2-3; cdr3_nt: TGTGCCAGCAGCCCTAGCGGGGCCCCAACAGATACGCAGTATTTT; cdr3_aa: CASSPSGAPTDTQYF
clone_size: .; d_call: .; v_call: TRBV29-1; j_call: TRBJ1-2; cdr3_nt: TGCAGCGTGAAACAGGGAAGCTATGGCTACACCTTC; cdr3_aa: CSVKQGSYGYTF
clone_size: .; d_call: TRBD1; v_call: TRBV7-9; j_call: TRBJ1-2; cdr3_nt: TGTGCCAGCAGCCGACAGGGGGCGCAGTTGCATGGCTACACCTTC; cdr3_aa: CASSRQGAQLHGYTF
clone_size: once; d_call: .; v_call: TRBV28; j_call: TRBJ2-7; cdr3_nt: TGTGCCAGCAGTGACAGTTTCTACGAGCAGTACTTC; cdr3_aa: CASSDSFYEQYF
clone_size: .; d_call: .; v_call: TRBV5-6; j_call: TRBJ2-7; cdr3_nt: TGTGCCAGCAGCGCCAACCGGGGGGAGCAGTACTTC; cdr3_aa: CASSANRGEQYF
clone_size: .; d_call: TRBD1; v_call: TRBV19; j_call: TRBJ1-1; cdr3_nt: TGTGCCAGTAATTCAAGGAGGGGACAGACGAACACTGAAGCTTTCTTT; cdr3_aa: CASNSRRGQTNTEAFF
clone_size: few; d_call: TRBD1; v_call: TRBV4-3; j_call: TRBJ1-4; cdr3_nt: TGCGCCAGCAGCCGCACATCACAGGGGGCTTATGAAAAACTGTTTTTT; cdr3_aa: CASSRTSQGAYEKLFF
clone_size: .; d_call: .; v_call: TRBV6-5; j_call: TRBJ2-2; cdr3_nt: TGTGCCAGCCGGGGTCCAGGTCCAAACACCGGGGAGCTGTTTTTT; cdr3_aa: CASRGPGPNTGELFF
clone_size: .; d_call: .; v_call: TRBV25-1; j_call: TRBJ1-3; cdr3_nt: TGTGCCAGTACAGGCTCTGGAAACACCATATATTTT; cdr3_aa: CASTGSGNTIYF
clone_size: .; d_call: TRBD1; v_call: TRBV2; j_call: TRBJ2-7; cdr3_nt: TGTGCCAGCAGTATTACAGGGGGCCAAGGGGGCGAGCAGTACTTC; cdr3_aa: CASSITGGQGGEQYF
clone_size: .; d_call: .; v_call: TRBV9; j_call: TRBJ1-2; cdr3_nt: TGTGCCAGCAGCCACCGACTGGCTGCACTATCTAACTATGGCTACACCTTC; cdr3_aa: CASSHRLAALSNYGYTF
clone_size: .; d_call: .; v_call: TRBV13; j_call: TRBJ2-2; cdr3_nt: TGTGCCAGCAGCCCCTGGGGGGCCGGGGAGCTGTTTTTT; cdr3_aa: CASSPWGAGELFF
clone_size: .; d_call: .; v_call: TRBV10-3; j_call: TRBJ1-3; cdr3_nt: TGTGCCATCTCCTCCTCGGGAGGCGATGGAAACACCATATATTTT; cdr3_aa: CAISSSGGDGNTIYF
clone_size: .; d_call: TRBD2; v_call: TRBV5-1; j_call: TRBJ2-1; cdr3_nt: TGCGCCACCTCTCTAGCGGGAGGGCCCTACTCCCTTTACAATGAGCAGTTCTTC; cdr3_aa: CATSLAGGPYSLYNEQFF
clone_size: .; d_call: .; v_call: TRBV9; j_call: TRBJ2-3; cdr3_nt: TGTGCCAGCAGCGTTCGGACTAGCACAGATACGCAGTATTTT; cdr3_aa: CASSVRTSTDTQYF
clone_size: once; d_call: .; v_call: TRBV13; j_call: TRBJ2-7; cdr3_nt: TGTGCCAGCAGCTCCCGGGACTTAGCCTACGAGCAGTACTTC; cdr3_aa: CASSSRDLAYEQYF
clone_size: .; d_call: .; v_call: TRBV2; j_call: TRBJ1-5; cdr3_nt: TGTGCCAGCAGTGAAGCGAGGTCAGGCAATCAGCCCCAGCATTTT; cdr3_aa: CASSEARSGNQPQHF
clone_size: medium-sized; d_call: .; v_call: TRBV2; j_call: TRBJ2-7; cdr3_nt: TGTGCCAGCAGTGGTAGCAAGGACACCGGCCTCTACGAGCAGTACTTC; cdr3_aa: CASSGSKDTGLYEQYF
clone_size: once; d_call: .; v_call: TRBV6-5; j_call: TRBJ2-7; cdr3_nt: TGTGCCAGCAGTTTACAGGGAAGGGACTACTACGAGCAGTACTTC; cdr3_aa: CASSLQGRDYYEQYF
clone_size: .; d_call: .; v_call: TRBV5-3; j_call: TRBJ1-1; cdr3_nt: TGTGCCAGTCAGGGCTTTAGACAGACTGAAGCTTTCTTT; cdr3_aa: CASQGFRQTEAFF
clone_size: .; d_call: .; v_call: TRBV30; j_call: TRBJ1-5; cdr3_nt: TGTGCCTGGAGTGCGACAGGAGGTCAGCCCCAGCATTTT; cdr3_aa: CAWSATGGQPQHF
clone_size: .; d_call: .; v_call: TRBV6-1; j_call: TRBJ2-7; cdr3_nt: TGTGCCAGCAGCCTGAGACAGCGCCCCGAGCAGTACTTC; cdr3_aa: CASSLRQRPEQYF
clone_size: .; d_call: TRBD1; v_call: TRBV4-3; j_call: TRBJ1-5; cdr3_nt: TGCGCCAGCAGCCCAGGCCGGACAGGGGGCCAGGAGCCCCAGCATTTT; cdr3_aa: CASSPGRTGGQEPQHF
clone_size: .; d_call: TRBD1; v_call: TRBV5-1; j_call: TRBJ2-7; cdr3_nt: TGCGCCAGCAGCTTGGCCGGGACAGACTACGAGCAGTACTTC; cdr3_aa: CASSLAGTDYEQYF
clone_size: .; d_call: .; v_call: TRBV6-5; j_call: TRBJ1-1; cdr3_nt: TGTGCCAGCAAGCGGCCGGCCTCTAACACTGAAGCTTTCTTT; cdr3_aa: CASKRPASNTEAFF
clone_size: once; d_call: TRBD1; v_call: TRBV4-1; j_call: TRBJ1-2; cdr3_nt: TGCGCCAGCAGCCAGATTCCTTTTCCCGGGACAGGAAATGACTATGGCTACACCTTC; cdr3_aa: CASSQIPFPGTGNDYGYTF
clone_size: .; d_call: TRBD1; v_call: TRBV29-1; j_call: TRBJ1-2; cdr3_nt: TGCAGCGTTGAAGTCTACAGGGGTGGTGACGGCTACACCTTC; cdr3_aa: CSVEVYRGGDGYTF
clone_size: .; d_call: TRBD1; v_call: TRBV2; j_call: TRBJ1-3; cdr3_nt: TGTGCCAGCAATCTGGGACAGGAGGGAAACACCATATATTTT; cdr3_aa: CASNLGQEGNTIYF
clone_size: .; d_call: .; v_call: TRBV28; j_call: TRBJ1-3; cdr3_nt: TGTGCCAGCCCTTCCCCTTCTGGAAACACCATATATTTT; cdr3_aa: CASPSPSGNTIYF
clone_size: few; d_call: .; v_call: TRBV6-6; j_call: TRBJ1-1; cdr3_nt: TGTGCCAGCAGTTACCGGGGGGACTCAACTGAAGCTTTCTTT; cdr3_aa: CASSYRGDSTEAFF
clone_size: once; d_call: .; v_call: TRBV7-8; j_call: TRBJ1-1; cdr3_nt: TGTGCCAGTGAGTTGGGGGCACAGGGATACACTGAAGCTTTCTTT; cdr3_aa: CASELGAQGYTEAFF
clone_size: .; d_call: TRBD2; v_call: TRBV18; j_call: TRBJ2-7; cdr3_nt: TGTGCCAGCTCACCCCCTAGCGGGAACTACGAGCAGTACTTC; cdr3_aa: CASSPPSGNYEQYF
clone_size: .; d_call: .; v_call: TRBV14; j_call: TRBJ1-1; cdr3_nt: TGTGCCAGCAGCCAAGAAGTGGGAGTAGTAGGTAACACTGAAGCTTTCTTT; cdr3_aa: CASSQEVGVVGNTEAFF
clone_size: .; d_call: TRBD2; v_call: TRBV10-1; j_call: TRBJ2-1; cdr3_nt: TGCGCCAGACAGCGGGATGGATACAATGAGCAGTTCTTC; cdr3_aa: CARQRDGYNEQFF
clone_size: .; d_call: .; v_call: TRBV7-9; j_call: TRBJ1-2; cdr3_nt: TGTGCCAGCAGCTTTTCGGACAGCTATGGCTACACCTTC; cdr3_aa: CASSFSDSYGYTF
clone_size: few; d_call: TRBD1; v_call: TRBV5-1; j_call: TRBJ2-5; cdr3_nt: TGCGCCAGCAGCAACCGGGACAGTCACCAAGAGACCCAGTACTTC; cdr3_aa: CASSNRDSHQETQYF
clone_size: few; d_call: .; v_call: TRBV5-1; j_call: TRBJ2-5; cdr3_nt: TGCGCCAGCAGCCCAGGTAGAAGCGGACAGGGGGCGACTAGCGGGAGTAAGGAGACCCAGTACTTC; cdr3_aa: CASSPGRSGQGATSGSKETQYF
clone_size: .; d_call: .; v_call: TRBV4-3; j_call: TRBJ1-1; cdr3_nt: TGCGCCAGCAGCCAGGCACAGGGCATGAACACTGAAGCTTTCTTT; cdr3_aa: CASSQAQGMNTEAFF
clone_size: .; d_call: .; v_call: TRBV7-2; j_call: TRBJ2-3; cdr3_nt: TGTGCCAGCAGCTTAGGGCTAGCGACAGATACGCAGTATTTT; cdr3_aa: CASSLGLATDTQYF
clone_size: .; d_call: .; v_call: TRBV5-1; j_call: TRBJ2-3; cdr3_nt: TGCGCCAGCAGCATTGGGGGCAAAGAGAGGCCAGATACGCAGTATTTT; cdr3_aa: CASSIGGKERPDTQYF
clone_size: .; d_call: TRBD2; v_call: TRBV28; j_call: TRBJ2-3; cdr3_nt: TGTGCCAGCAGTTTTATAGCGGGAGGGCCGGGAGCAGATACGCAGTATTTT; cdr3_aa: CASSFIAGGPGADTQYF